This T cell receptor beta chain stems from a study of blood T cells in healthy people across ages. Study overall: Per two T cells, template switching captured roughly one barcoded beta molecule.

Study-level results: Long-lived donors carried more naive CD4+ cells and greater diversity than aged donors. Correlation between TCR beta diversity and naive T cell percentage was strong. Changes seen in expanded clonotypes were possibly confounded by donor CMV status left unknown.

Germline CDR1 reads SGHAT; CDR2 reads FQNNGV. The V gene lost 4 bases and the J gene lost 7 bases, with 11 bases spanning the gap. This CDR3 region has 13 residues. A sample-barcoded 5' primer and a J-beta primer mix were used in a second PCR of roughly 6 to 11 cycles. TCRdb re-analysed the 5' RACE reads in MiXCR, keeping a single row per CDR3 protein. The table shows 660,000 or so distinct CDR3 sequences, with roughly three fifths occurring only once. Worth noting for this clonotype: Its antigen is currently unknown.

The clonotype originates from a man between 60 and 70 years old in good health. Material for sequencing was blood. V and J are TRBV11-2 and TRBJ2-1; tentative D call: TRBD1 (5 bases). CDR3 loop: CASSSMTVNEQFF. The CDR3 coding sequence is TGTGCCAGCAGCTCCATGACAGTTAATGAGCAGTTCTTC.